What follows are 6 T cell receptor beta chains derived from one specimen sequenced in a study of blood T cell repertoires in COVID-19. Produced via immunoSEQ multiplex PCR; TCRdb's table is partial and in-frame only. This sample has tens of thousands of clones, with approximately 92% found just once. The sequencing sample was made of peripheral blood. These receptors were obtained from a woman aged 55-70 years with COVID-19, enrolled during active disease.

This sequence joins TRBV11-3 and TRBJ1-1; D is uncertain. CDR3 length: 15 amino acids. CDR1 and CDR2 (germline): SGHNT, YENEEA. The ends were cut back, 0 bases at V and 2 bases at J, with 10 bases in the middle. CDR3 bases: TGTGCCAGCAGCTTAGATCAGTCCCCCAACACTGAAGCTTTCTTT. This sequence encodes CASSLDQSPNTEAFF.

This chain links TRBV9 with TRBJ2-7; 12 nucleotides line up with TRBD2. CDR1 SGDLS and CDR2 YYNGEE come from the germline V gene. The CDR3 is 14 amino acids. Trimming took 3 bases from V and 2 from J; bases not matched to a gene: 0. The CDR3 DNA is TGTGCCAGCAGCGGACTAGCGGGGGCCTACGAGCAGTACTTC. The encoded protein is CASSGLAGAYEQYF.

The chain is built from TRBV4-3 and TRBJ1-1; TRBD1 aligns across 8 bases. CDR1 is LGHNA, CDR2 YSLEER, per germline. V trimming: 5 bases; J trimming: 2 bases; junction bases outside the gene matches: 4. This CDR3 comprises 14 residues. The CDR3, as DNA: TGCGCCAGCAGCACAGGACAGGGTAACACTGAAGCTTTCTTT. Its translation: CASSTGQGNTEAFF.

This chain links TRBV13 with TRBJ1-4; D is perhaps TRBD1 (5 bases). CDR1 is PRHDT and CDR2 is FYEKMQ in the germline V gene (reference sequence). V was cut by 1 base and J by 0 bases, with 9 bases left in between. CDR3 length: 16 amino acids. The CDR3 loop reads CASSLASGATNEKLFF. The CDR3 coding sequence is TGTGCCAGCAGCTTAGCATCGGGGGCAACTAATGAAAAACTGTTTTTT.

The chain carries TRBV5-1 and TRBJ1-4; TRBD1 might be the D (6 bases). Deletions cut 4 bases from V and 2 bases from J, with 15 bases between. CDR1 SGHRS and CDR2 YFSETQ come from the germline V gene. This CDR3 spans 16 amino acids. For the CDR3, the DNA is TGCGCCAGCAGCCCGGGGGGGGCGGTCACTAATGAAAAACTGTTTTTT. This codes for CASSPGGAVTNEKLFF.

The genes are TRBV7-2 and TRBJ2-6, with 8 bases that match TRBD1. The germline CDR1 and CDR2 sequences are SGHTA and FQGNSA. This CDR3 is built from 19 residues. J was trimmed by 2 bases and V by 4 bases; bases with no gene match: 13. CDR3 nucleotide sequence: TGTGCCAGCAGCTCCTATCCGACAGGGGCGGGCGCTGGGGCCAACGTCCTGACTTTC. This translates into CASSSYPTGAGAGANVLTF.